These T cell receptor beta chains were read from a single sample in a study of T cell responses to AZD1222 COVID-19 vaccine. The table came from immunoSEQ multiplex PCR; TCRdb's copy has only in-frame clones and leaves some out. The sample gives tens of thousands of clones, roughly 90% of which show up once; under 2.5% is in the top ten. The sequences come from peripheral blood, collected on day 0 of AZD1222 vaccination. The origin of the receptors is an adult in good health. Both conserved end residues are trimmed from each CDR3. Expanded clones are given a class, and other clones once, few, many or no size at all.

clone_size | v_call | cdr3_aa
. | TRBV5-1 | ASSRLGQDYGYT
. | TRBV13 | ASSLSYLDNEQF
. | TRBV10-3 | AISEQAAGQGALGQPQH
few | TRBV19 | ASSKVADLNTEAF
. | TRBV7-8 | ASSGGTALAKNIQY
. | TRBV14 | ASSQDRSYGYT
. | TRBV5-6 | ASSGGTGTVTLAKNIQY
few | TRBV24-1 | ATSDLGDNEQF
. | TRBV7-8 | ASSSRDRDSGANVLT
. | TRBV24-1 | ATSDLGQQNYGYT
. | TRBV9 | ASSVEVNTEAF
. | TRBV12-3/TRBV12-4 | ASRSGQNTEAF
once | TRBV5-1 | ASSSGQGTGTEAF
. | TRBV29-1 | SVDTGGNYGYT
. | TRBV9 | ASGSYNEQF
. | TRBV27 | ASSLGREPYTGELF